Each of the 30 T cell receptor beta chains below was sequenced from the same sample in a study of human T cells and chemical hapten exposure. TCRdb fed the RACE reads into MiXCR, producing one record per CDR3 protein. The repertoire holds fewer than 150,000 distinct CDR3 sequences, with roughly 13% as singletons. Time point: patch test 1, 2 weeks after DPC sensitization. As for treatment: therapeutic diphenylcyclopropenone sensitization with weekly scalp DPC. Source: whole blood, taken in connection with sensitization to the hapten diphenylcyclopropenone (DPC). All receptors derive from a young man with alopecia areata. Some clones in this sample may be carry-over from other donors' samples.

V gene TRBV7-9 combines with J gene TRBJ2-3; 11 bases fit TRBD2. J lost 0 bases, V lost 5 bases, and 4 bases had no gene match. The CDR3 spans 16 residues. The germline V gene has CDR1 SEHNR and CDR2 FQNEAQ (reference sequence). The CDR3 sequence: CASSHTSGGSTDTQYF. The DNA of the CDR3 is TGTGCCAGCAGCCACACTAGCGGGGGTAGCACAGATACGCAGTATTTT.

Here the CDR3 DNA reads TGTGCCAGCAGTTCCAGGGGGACAGAAGACCAAGAGACCCAGTACTTC. This codes for CASSSRGTEDQETQYF. V is TRBV12-3 or TRBV12-4 and J is TRBJ2-5, with 7 bases that match TRBD1. The junction had 8 bases not matched to a gene; V was cut back by 4 bases and J by 0 bases. CDR3 length: 16 amino acids.

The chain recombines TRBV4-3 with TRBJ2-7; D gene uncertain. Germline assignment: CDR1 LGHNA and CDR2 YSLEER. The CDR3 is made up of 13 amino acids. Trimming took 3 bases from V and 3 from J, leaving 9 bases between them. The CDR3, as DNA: TGCGCCAGCAGCCACCAGACCGTCTACGAGCAGTACGTC. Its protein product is CASSHQTVYEQYV.

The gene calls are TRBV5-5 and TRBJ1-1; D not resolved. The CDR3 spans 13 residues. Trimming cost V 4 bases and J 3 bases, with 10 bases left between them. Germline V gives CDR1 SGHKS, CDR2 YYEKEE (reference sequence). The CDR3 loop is CASSPFSYTEAFF. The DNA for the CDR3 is TGTGCCAGCAGCCCCTTCAGTTACACTGAAGCTTTCTTT. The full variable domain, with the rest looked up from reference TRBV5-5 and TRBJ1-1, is DAGVTQSPTHLIKTRGQQVTLRCSPISGHKSVSWYQQVLGQGPQFIFQYYEKEERGRGNFPDRFSARQFPNYSSELNVNALLLGDSALYLCASSPFSYTEAFFGQGTRLTVV.

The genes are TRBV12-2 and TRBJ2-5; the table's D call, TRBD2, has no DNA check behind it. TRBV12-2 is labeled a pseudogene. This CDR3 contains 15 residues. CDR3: CASRPWTSALETQYF. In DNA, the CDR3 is TGTGCAAGTCGCCCCTGGACTAGCGCGTTAGAGACCCAGTACTTC.

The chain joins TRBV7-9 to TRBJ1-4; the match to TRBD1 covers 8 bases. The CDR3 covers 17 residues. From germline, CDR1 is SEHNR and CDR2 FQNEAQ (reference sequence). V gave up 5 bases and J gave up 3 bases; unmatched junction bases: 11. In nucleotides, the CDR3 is TGTGCCAGCAGCCCCGGGCAGGGGGCGGTAGCTAATGAAAAACTGTTTTTT. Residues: CASSPGQGAVANEKLFF.

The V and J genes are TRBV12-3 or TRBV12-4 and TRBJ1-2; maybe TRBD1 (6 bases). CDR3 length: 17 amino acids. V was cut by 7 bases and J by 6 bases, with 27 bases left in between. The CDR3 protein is CASTRMRGMLGTDGYTF. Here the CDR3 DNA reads TGTGCCAGCACCCGCATGAGGGGGATGCTGGGTACTGATGGCTACACCTTC.

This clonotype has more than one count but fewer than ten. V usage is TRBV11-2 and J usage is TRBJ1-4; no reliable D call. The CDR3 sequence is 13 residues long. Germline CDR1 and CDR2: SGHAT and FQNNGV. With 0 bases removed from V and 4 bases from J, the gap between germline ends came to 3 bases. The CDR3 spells CASSLDLNEKLFF. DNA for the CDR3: TGTGCCAGCAGCTTAGATCTTAATGAAAAACTGTTTTTT.

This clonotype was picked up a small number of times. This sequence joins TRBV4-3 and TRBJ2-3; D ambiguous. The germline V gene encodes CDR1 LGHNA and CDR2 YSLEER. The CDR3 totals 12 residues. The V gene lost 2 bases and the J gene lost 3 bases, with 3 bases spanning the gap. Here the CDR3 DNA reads TGCGCCAGCAGCCAAAGGACAGATACGCAGTATTTT. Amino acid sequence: CASSQRTDTQYF.

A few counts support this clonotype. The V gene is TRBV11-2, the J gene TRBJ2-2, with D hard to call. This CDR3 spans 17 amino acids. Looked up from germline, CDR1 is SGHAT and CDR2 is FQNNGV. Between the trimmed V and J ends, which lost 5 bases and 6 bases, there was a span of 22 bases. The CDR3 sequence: CASSNRATHPPSGELFF. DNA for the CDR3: TGTGCCAGCAGCAATCGCGCGACCCACCCCCCGTCCGGGGAGCTGTTTTTT.

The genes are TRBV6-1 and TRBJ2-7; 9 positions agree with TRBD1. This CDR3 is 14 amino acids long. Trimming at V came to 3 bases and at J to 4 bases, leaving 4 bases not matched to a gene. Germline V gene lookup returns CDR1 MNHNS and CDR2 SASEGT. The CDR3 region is CASSESGTGYEQYF. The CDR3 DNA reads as TGTGCCAGCAGTGAGTCCGGGACAGGGTACGAGCAGTACTTC.

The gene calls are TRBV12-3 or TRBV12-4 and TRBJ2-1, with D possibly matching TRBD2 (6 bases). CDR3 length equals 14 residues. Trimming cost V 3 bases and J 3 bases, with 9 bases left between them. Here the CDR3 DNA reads TGTGCCAGCAGTTTGGCGGGGATCTACAATGAGCAGTTCTTC. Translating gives CASSLAGIYNEQFF.

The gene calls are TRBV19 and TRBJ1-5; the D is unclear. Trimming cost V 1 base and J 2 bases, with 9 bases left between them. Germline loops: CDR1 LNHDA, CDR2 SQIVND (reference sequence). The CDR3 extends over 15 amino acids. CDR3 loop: CASSIGRDGNQPQHF. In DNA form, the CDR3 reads TGTGCCAGTAGTATAGGCCGGGATGGCAATCAGCCCCAGCATTTT.

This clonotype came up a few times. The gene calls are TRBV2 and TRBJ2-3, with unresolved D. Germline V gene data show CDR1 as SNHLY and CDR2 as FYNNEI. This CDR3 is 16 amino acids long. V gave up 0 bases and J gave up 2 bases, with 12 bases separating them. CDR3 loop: CASSEAPWRNTDTQYF. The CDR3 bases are TGTGCCAGCAGTGAAGCGCCTTGGCGGAACACAGATACGCAGTATTTT.

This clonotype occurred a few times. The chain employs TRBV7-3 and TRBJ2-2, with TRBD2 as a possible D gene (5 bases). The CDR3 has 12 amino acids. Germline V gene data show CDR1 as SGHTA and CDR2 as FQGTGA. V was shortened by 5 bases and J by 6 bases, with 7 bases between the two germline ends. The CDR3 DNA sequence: TGTGCCAGCAGCCGAGGGCCCGGGGAGCTGTTTTTT. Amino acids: CASSRGPGELFF.

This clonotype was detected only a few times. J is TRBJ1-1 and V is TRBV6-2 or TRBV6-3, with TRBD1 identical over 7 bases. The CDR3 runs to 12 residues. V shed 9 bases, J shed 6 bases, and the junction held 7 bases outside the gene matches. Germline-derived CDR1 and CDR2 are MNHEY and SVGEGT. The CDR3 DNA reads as TGTGCCAGATCCGACAGGGTCCCTGAAGCTTTCTTT. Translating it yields CARSDRVPEAFF.

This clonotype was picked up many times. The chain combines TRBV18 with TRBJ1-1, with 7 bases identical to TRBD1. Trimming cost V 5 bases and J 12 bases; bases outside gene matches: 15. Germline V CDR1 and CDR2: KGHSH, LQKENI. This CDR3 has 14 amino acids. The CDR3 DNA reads TGTGCCAGCTCAAGACTCGAGAGGACAGGCCTCACTTTCTTT. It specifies CASSRLERTGLTFF.

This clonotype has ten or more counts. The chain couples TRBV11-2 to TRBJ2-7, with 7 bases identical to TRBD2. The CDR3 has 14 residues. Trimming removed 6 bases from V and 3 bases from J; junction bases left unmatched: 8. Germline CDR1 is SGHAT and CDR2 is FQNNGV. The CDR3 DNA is TGTGCCAGCAGGGGGGAGGGCAGCCGCTACGAGCAGTACTTC. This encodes CASRGEGSRYEQYF.

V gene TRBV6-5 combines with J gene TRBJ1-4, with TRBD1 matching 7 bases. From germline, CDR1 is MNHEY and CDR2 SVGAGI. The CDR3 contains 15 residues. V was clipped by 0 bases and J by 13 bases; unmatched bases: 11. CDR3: CASSYSQGQPGRLFF. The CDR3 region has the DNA TGTGCCAGCAGTTACTCCCAGGGACAGCCGGGTAGACTGTTTTTT.

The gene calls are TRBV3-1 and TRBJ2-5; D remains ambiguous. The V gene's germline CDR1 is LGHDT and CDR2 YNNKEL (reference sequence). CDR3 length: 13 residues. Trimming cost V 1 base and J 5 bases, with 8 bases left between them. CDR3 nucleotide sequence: TGTGCCAGCAGCCAAGCTTCGGTCGAGACCCAGTACTTC. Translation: CASSQASVETQYF.

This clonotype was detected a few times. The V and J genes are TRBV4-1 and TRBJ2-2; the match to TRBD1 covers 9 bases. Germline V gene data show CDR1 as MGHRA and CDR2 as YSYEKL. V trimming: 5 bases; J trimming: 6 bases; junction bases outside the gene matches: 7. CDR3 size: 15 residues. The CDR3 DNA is TGCGCCAGCAGCTCATCCGGGACAGGGTCCGGGGAGCTGTTTTTT. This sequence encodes CASSSSGTGSGELFF.

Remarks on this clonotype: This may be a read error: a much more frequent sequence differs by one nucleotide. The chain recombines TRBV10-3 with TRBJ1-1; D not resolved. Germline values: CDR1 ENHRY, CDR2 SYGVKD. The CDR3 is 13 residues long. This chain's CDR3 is CAIRPRGYTKAFF. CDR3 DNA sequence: TGTGCCATCAGACCACGAGGTTACACTAAAGCTTTCTTT.

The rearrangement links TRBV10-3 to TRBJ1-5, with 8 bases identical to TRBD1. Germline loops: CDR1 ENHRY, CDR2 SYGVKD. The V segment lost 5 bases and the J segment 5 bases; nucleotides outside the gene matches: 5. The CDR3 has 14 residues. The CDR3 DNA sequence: TGTGCCATCAGTTACGACAGGGGAGATCAGCCCCAGCATTTT. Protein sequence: CAISYDRGDQPQHF.

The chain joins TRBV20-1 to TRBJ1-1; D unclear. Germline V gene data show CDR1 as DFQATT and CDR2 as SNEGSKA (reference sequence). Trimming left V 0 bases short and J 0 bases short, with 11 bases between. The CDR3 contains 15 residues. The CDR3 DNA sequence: TGCAGTGCTAGAGAGCGACGGTTGTTGAACACTGAAGCTTTCTTT. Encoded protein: CSARERRLLNTEAFF.

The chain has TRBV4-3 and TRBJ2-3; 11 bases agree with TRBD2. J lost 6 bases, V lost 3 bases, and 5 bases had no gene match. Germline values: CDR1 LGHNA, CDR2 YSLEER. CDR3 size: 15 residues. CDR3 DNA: TGCGCCAGCAGCCAGACTAGCGGGGCGGCGGATACGCAGTATTTT. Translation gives CASSQTSGAADTQYF.

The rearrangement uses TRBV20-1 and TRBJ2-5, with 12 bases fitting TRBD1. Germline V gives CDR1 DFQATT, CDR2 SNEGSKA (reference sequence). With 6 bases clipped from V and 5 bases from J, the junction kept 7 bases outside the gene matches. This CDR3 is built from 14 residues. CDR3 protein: CSARGTGGVETQYF. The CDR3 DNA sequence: TGCAGTGCCCGGGGGACAGGGGGCGTTGAGACCCAGTACTTC.

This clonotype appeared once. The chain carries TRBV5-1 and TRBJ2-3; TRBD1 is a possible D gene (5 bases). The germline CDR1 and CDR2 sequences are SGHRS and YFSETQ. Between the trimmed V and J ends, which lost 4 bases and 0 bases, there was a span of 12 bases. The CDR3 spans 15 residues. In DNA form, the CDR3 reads TGCGCCAGCAGCCGACAAGGGGCTAGCACAGATACGCAGTATTTT. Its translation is CASSRQGASTDTQYF. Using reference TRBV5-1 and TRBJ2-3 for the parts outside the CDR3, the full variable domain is KAGVTQTPRYLIKTRGQQVTLSCSPISGHRSVSWYQQTPGQGLQFLFEYFSETQRNKGNFPGRFSGRQFSNSRSEMNVSTLELGDSALYLCASSRQGASTDTQYFGPGTRLTVL.

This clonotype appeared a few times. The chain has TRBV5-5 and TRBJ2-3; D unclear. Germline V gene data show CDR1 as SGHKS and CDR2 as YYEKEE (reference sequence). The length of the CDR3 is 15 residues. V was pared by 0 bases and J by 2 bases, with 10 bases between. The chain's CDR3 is CASSLVHSNTDTQYF. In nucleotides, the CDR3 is TGTGCCAGCAGCTTGGTTCACTCTAACACAGATACGCAGTATTTT.

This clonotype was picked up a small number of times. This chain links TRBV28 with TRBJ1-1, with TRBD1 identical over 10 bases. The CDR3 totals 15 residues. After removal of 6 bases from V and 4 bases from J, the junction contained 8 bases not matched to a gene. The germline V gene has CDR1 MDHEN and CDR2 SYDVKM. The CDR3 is CASRSAGTGVTEAFF. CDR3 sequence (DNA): TGTGCCAGCAGGTCAGCCGGGACAGGGGTCACTGAAGCTTTCTTT.

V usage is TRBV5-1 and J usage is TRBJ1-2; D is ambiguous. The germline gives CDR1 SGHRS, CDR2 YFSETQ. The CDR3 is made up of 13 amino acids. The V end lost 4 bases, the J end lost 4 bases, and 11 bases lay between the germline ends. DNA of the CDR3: TGCGCCAGCAGCCGGACGGCTCTCTATGGCTACACCTTC. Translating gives CASSRTALYGYTF.